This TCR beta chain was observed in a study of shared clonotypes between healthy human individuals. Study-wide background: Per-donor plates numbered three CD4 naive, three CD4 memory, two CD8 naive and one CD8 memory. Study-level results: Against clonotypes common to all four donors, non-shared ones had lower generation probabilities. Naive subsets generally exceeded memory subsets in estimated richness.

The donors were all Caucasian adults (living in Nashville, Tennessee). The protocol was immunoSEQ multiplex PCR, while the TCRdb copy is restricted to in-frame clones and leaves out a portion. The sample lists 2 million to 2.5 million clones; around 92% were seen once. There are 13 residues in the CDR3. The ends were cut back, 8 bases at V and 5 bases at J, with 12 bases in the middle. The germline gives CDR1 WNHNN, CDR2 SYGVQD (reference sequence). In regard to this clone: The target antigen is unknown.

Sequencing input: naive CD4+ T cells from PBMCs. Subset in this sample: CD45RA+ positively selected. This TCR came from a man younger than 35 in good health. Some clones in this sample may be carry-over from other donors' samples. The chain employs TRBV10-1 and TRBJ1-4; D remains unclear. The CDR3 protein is CASAEDGNEKLFF. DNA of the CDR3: TGCGCCAGCGCCGAGGACGGCAATGAAAAACTGTTTTTT.